The present T cell receptor beta chain was sequenced within a study of shared clonotypes between healthy human individuals. At the level of the study: The donors, two women and a few men, were aged 18 to 49.

CD45RO-negative, CCR7-positively selected cells formed the naive CD8 fraction, excluding terminally differentiated effector memory CD45RA+ cells. Germline V gene lookup returns CDR1 SQVTM and CDR2 ANQGSEA. CDR3 length equals 12 residues. V lost 3 bases and J 6 bases, leaving 11 bases between the germline ends. Using immunoSEQ multiplex PCR, the repertoire was profiled, and TCRdb retains in-frame clones only, with some absent. The table lists about 590,000 clones, over 95% of them singletons. The sequencing input was naive CD8+ T cells sorted from blood. The clonotype was recovered from a woman aged 25 to 45 in good health. V is TRBV29-1 and J is TRBJ2-5; D gene ambiguous. CDR3 sequence (DNA): TGCAGCGTTGAGATATGGGAACAGACCCAGTACTTC. Its translation: CSVEIWEQTQYF.